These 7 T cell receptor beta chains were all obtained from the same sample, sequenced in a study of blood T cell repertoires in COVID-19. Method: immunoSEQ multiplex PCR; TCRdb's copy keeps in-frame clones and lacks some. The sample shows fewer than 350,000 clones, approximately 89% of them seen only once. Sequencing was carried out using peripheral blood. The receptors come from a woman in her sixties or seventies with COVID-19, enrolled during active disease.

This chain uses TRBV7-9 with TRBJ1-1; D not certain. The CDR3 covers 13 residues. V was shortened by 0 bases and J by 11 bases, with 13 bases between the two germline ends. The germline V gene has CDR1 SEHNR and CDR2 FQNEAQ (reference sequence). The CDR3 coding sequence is TGTGCCAGCAGCTTAGCTGTTGGTTGGAGGGCTTTCTTT. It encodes CASSLAVGWRAFF.

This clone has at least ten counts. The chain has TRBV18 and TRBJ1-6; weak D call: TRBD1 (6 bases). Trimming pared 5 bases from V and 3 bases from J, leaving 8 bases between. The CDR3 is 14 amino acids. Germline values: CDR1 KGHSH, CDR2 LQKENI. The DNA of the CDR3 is TGTGCCAGCTCAAAGGACAGCTATAATTCACCCCTCCACTTT. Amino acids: CASSKDSYNSPLHF.

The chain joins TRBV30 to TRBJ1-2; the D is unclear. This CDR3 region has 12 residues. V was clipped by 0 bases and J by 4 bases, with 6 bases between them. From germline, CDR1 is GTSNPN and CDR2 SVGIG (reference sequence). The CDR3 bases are TGTGCCTGGAGTGTCCACAGCTATGGCTACACCTTC. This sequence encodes CAWSVHSYGYTF.

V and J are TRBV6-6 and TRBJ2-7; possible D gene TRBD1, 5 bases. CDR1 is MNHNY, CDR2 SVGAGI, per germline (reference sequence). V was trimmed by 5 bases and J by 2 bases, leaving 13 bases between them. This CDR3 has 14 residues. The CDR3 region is CASSVTSGPYEQYF. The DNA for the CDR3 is TGTGCCAGCAGTGTGACCTCAGGGCCCTACGAGCAGTACTTC.

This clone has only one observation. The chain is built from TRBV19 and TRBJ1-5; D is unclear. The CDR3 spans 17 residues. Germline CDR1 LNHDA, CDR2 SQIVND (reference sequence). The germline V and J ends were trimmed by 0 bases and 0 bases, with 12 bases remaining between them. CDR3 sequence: CASSIERSGSSNQPQHF. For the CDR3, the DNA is TGTGCCAGTAGTATAGAGAGGTCGGGTTCTAGCAATCAGCCCCAGCATTTT.

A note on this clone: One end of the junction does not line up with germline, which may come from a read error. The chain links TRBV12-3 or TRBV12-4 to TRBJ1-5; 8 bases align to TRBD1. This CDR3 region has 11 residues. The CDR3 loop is CASMASQGAYF. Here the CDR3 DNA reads TGTGCCAGCATGGCCTCGCAGGGGGCGTATTTT.

The CDR3 DNA follows: TGTGCTAGTGGCGGGACAGGAGACAGCTCGGAGGCTTTCTTT. Encoded protein: CASGGTGDSSEAFF. This sequence joins TRBV12-5 and TRBJ1-1; 8 positions match TRBD1. This CDR3 comprises 14 residues. Unmatched junction bases numbered 14, after V lost 6 bases and J lost 11 bases. Germline V gives CDR1 LGHNT, CDR2 FRNRAP.